This TCR beta chain stems from a study of identical twins. General study results and limits: Analyses based on zero insertions could be partly confounded by invariant MAIT and iNKT cells. The analysis was cross-sectional rather than longitudinal within donors. Within cord blood, abundant beta clonotypes carried fewer insertions, but memory repertoires showed no such trend.

This CDR3 has 12 residues. Trimming at V came to 6 bases and at J to 15 bases, leaving 7 bases not matched to a gene. Germline V lookup: CDR1 MNHEY, CDR2 SVGEGT. Carrying unique molecular identifiers, the cDNA also gained a universal primer site through template switching. TCRdb itself ran the 5' RACE reads through MiXCR, one entry per CDR3 protein. The repertoire consists of about 690,000 distinct CDR3 sequences, with approximately 6.1% occurring once and the leading ten covering approximately 1.6%. This clonotype has just a few counts. Its antigen remains unidentified. The TCR comes from a man aged 18 to 35 in good health. This chain links TRBV6-2 or TRBV6-3 with TRBJ2-1; 11 nucleotides line up with TRBD2. Sequenced input: naive T cells sorted from blood. This CDR3 reads CASRERLAGLFF. The CDR3 DNA sequence: TGTGCCAGCAGGGAACGACTAGCGGGATTGTTCTTC.